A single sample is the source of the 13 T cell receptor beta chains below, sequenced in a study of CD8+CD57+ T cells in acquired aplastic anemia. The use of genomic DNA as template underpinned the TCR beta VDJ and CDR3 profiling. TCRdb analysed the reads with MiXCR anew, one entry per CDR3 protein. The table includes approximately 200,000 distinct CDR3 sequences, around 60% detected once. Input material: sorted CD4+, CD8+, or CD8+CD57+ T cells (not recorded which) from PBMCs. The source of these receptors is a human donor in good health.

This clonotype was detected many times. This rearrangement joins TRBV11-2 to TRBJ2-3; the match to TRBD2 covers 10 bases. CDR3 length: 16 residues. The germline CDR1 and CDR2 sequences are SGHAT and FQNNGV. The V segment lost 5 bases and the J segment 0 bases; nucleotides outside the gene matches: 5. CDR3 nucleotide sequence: TGTGCCAGCAGCCCGAAGCGGGAGGGTAGCACAGATACGCAGTATTTT. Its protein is CASSPKREGSTDTQYF.

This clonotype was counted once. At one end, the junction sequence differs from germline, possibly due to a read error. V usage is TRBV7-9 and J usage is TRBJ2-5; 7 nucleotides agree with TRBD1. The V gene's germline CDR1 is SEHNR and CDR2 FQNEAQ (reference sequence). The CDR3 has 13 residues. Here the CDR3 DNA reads TGTGCTAGCAGCTTAAATAGGGACAGGACCCAGTACTTC. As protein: CASSLNRDRTQYF.

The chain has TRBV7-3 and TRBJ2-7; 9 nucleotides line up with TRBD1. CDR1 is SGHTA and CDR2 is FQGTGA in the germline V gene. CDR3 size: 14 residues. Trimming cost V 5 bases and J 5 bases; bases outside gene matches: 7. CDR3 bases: TGTGCCAGCAGCGCCGTGGGACAGGGCAACGAGCAGTACTTC. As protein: CASSAVGQGNEQYF.

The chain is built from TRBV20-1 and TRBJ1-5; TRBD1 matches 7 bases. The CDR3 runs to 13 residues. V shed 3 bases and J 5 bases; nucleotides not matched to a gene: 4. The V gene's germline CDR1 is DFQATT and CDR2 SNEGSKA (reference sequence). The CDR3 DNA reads TGCAGTGCTAGCAAGGGGACAGATCAGCCCCAGCATTTT. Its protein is CSASKGTDQPQHF.

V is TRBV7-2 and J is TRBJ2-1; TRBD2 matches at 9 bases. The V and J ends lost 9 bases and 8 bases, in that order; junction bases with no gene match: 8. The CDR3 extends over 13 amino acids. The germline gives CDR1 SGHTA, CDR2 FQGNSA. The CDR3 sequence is CASLGLAEHEQFF. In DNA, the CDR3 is TGTGCCAGTCTGGGACTAGCTGAACATGAGCAGTTCTTC.

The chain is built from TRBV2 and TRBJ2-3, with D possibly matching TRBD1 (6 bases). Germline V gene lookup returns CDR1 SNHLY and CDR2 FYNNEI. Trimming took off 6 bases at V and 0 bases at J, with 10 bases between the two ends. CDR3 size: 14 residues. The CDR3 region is CASRDGTSTDTQYF. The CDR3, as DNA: TGTGCCAGCAGGGACGGGACAAGCACAGATACGCAGTATTTT.

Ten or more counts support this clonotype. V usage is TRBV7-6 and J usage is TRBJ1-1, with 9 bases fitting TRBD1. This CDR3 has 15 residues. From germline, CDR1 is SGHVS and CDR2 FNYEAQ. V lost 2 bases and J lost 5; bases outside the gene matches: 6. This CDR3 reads CASSLSTGGGTEAFF. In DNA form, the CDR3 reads TGTGCCAGCAGCTTATCGACAGGGGGGGGTACTGAAGCTTTCTTT.

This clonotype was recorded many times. The CDR3 sequence: CASSLESENLAKNIQYF. The CDR3 nucleotides are TGTGCCAGCAGCTTAGAATCGGAGAATCTAGCCAAAAACATTCAGTACTTC. The chain couples TRBV11-3 to TRBJ2-4; no definite D call. Germline loops: CDR1 SGHNT, CDR2 YENEEA. V was trimmed by 0 bases and J by 0 bases, leaving 12 bases between them. The CDR3 extends over 17 amino acids.

CDR3 sequence: CASSPPLHKNTEAFF. DNA for the CDR3: TGTGCCAGCTCACCACCATTGCATAAGAACACTGAAGCTTTCTTT. The chain employs TRBV7-2 and TRBJ1-1; D is undetermined. Trimming removed 8 bases at V and 1 base at J, with 17 bases between. CDR1 and CDR2 from the germline V gene are SGHTA and FQGNSA. The CDR3 extends over 15 amino acids.

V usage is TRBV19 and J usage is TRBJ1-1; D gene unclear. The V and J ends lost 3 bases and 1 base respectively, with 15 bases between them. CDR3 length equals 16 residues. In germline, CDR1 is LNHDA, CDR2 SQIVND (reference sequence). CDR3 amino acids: CASSILDGRPNTEAFF. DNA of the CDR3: TGTGCCAGTAGTATTTTGGACGGCAGACCGAACACTGAAGCTTTCTTT.

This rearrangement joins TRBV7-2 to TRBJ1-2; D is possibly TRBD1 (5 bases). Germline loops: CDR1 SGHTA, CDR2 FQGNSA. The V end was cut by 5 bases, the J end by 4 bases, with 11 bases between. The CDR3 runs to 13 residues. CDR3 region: CASSPDITYGYTF. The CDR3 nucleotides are TGTGCCAGCAGCCCGGACATTACCTATGGCTACACCTTC.

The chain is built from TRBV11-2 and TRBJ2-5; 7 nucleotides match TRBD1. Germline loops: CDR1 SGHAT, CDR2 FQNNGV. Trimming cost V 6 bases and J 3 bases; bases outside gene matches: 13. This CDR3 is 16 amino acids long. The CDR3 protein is CASRRRQGGGEETQYF. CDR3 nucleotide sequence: TGTGCCAGCAGACGGAGACAGGGCGGTGGGGAAGAGACCCAGTACTTC.

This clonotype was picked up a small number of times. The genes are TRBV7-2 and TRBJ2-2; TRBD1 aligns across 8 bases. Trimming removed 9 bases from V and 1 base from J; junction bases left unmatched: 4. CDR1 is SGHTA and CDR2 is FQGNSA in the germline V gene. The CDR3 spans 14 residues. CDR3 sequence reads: CASSGQGNTGELFF. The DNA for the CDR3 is TGTGCCAGTAGCGGACAGGGGAACACCGGGGAGCTGTTTTTT.